This TCR beta chain originates from a study of blood T cell repertoires in COVID-19. Overall study context: Italy, Spain and the United States were the sources of the convalescent and acute COVID-19 samples.

This CDR3 contains 15 residues. Germline V gives CDR1 SNHLY, CDR2 FYNNEI. V shed 3 bases and J 2 bases; nucleotides not matched to a gene: 4. Cohort 3 recovery required two negative PCRs, clearance, or symptom resolution. Profiling relied on immunoSEQ multiplex PCR, and the TCRdb table lists in-frame clones only, not all of them. The repertoire consists of roughly 330,000 clones, with roughly 87% occurring once and the leading ten covering around 6%. The clonotype comes from a woman aged 25-40 years who had recovered from COVID-19. Sequencing input: PBMCs or T cells enriched from blood (not recorded which). The J gene is TRBJ2-3, the V gene TRBV2, with 8 nucleotides matching TRBD2. The CDR3 here is CASSEVAGTTDTQYF. In DNA form, the CDR3 reads TGTGCCAGCAGTGAGGTAGCGGGGACCACAGATACGCAGTATTTT.